This record concerns one T cell receptor beta chain sequence. Antigen: not known. This sample was taken from a study of T cell responses to AZD1222 COVID-19 vaccine. The repertoire was sequenced with immunoSEQ multiplex PCR; TCRdb's copy has only in-frame clones and lacks some. Among roughly 84,000 clones listed, about 85% were seen once. Study-wide points: When two AZD1222 doses had been given, Spike-specific TCR breadth and depth rose. The study identified only five to seven AZD1222 recipients as seropositive at baseline. The repertoires were collected only after the peak T cell response. Donors skewed white British and female; clonal diversity was possibly underestimated.

Germline-derived CDR1 and CDR2 are SGHAT and FQNNGV. The CDR3 has 15 amino acids. Trimming removed 5 bases at V and 6 bases at J, with 17 bases between. This clonotype was obtained from an adult in good health. This sample comprised peripheral blood, obtained on day 0 of AZD1222 vaccination. The chain recombines TRBV11-2 with TRBJ2-1; D is perhaps TRBD2 (6 bases). The CDR3 region is CASSPVQGLSNEQFF. CDR3 nucleotide sequence: TGTGCCAGCAGCCCCGTGCAGGGACTCAGCAATGAGCAGTTCTTC.